Shown below are 24 T cell receptor beta chains from a single sample sequenced in a study of blood T cell repertoires in COVID-19. TCRdb's copy holds only in-frame clones and misses some; the assay was immunoSEQ multiplex PCR. The data show 200,000 to 300,000 clones, approximately 90% seen once. The source material was PBMCs or T cells enriched from blood (not recorded which). Receptors originate from a man aged 40-55 years who had recovered from COVID-19.

A single count supports this clone. The rearrangement joins TRBV9 to TRBJ2-6, with 15 positions matching TRBD2. This CDR3 contains 19 residues. Trimming cost V 3 bases and J 2 bases; bases outside gene matches: 6. Germline CDR1 reads SGDLS; CDR2 reads YYNGEE. The CDR3 sequence is CASSGYWTSGGAGANVLTF. The CDR3 bases are TGTGCCAGCAGCGGCTACTGGACTAGCGGGGGGGCTGGGGCCAACGTCCTGACTTTC.

This chain joins TRBV9 and TRBJ2-1; TRBD2 agrees at 9 bases. CDR3 length: 16 residues. V shed 0 bases, J shed 3 bases, and the junction held 4 bases outside the gene matches. Germline CDR1 reads SGDLS; CDR2 reads YYNGEE. The CDR3 here is CASSVVSGGLYNEQFF. CDR3 sequence (DNA): TGTGCCAGCAGCGTAGTTAGCGGGGGTCTCTACAATGAGCAGTTCTTC.

This chain joins TRBV7-9 and TRBJ1-6; D is unclear. V shed 5 bases and J shed 9 bases, with 8 bases lying between them. CDR3 length equals 12 residues. Germline CDR1 SEHNR, CDR2 FQNEAQ (reference sequence). The CDR3 sequence: CASSAPVSPLHF. The CDR3 DNA reads TGTGCCAGCAGCGCCCCGGTTTCACCCCTCCACTTT.

The chain recombines TRBV29-1 with TRBJ1-4; 8 nucleotides match TRBD1. With V trimmed by 7 bases and J by 8 bases, 9 bases remained unmatched. The CDR3 totals 13 residues. CDR1 is SQVTM and CDR2 is ANQGSEA in the germline V gene. CDR3 in amino acids: CSAEDREREKLFF. CDR3 DNA: TGCAGCGCCGAGGACAGGGAGCGGGAAAAACTGTTTTTT.

The chain links TRBV12-5 to TRBJ2-7, with D unresolved. Deletions cut 2 bases from V and 4 bases from J, with 6 bases between. Germline assignment: CDR1 LGHNT and CDR2 FRNRAP. The CDR3 has 12 amino acids. The DNA of the CDR3 is TGTGCTAGTGGTTTGTCAGGTTACGAGCAGTACTTC. Its translation: CASGLSGYEQYF.

V and J are TRBV5-1 and TRBJ1-4; TRBD1 aligns across 8 bases. The CDR3 has 15 residues. Trimming took 5 bases from V and 7 from J; bases not matched to a gene: 10. Per germline, CDR1 SGHRS and CDR2 YFSETQ. The CDR3 region has the DNA TGCGCCAGCAGTCCCGGACAGGGTATCGGTGAAAAACTGTTTTTT. This codes for CASSPGQGIGEKLFF.

The rearrangement joins TRBV3-1 (or the pseudogene TRBV3-2) to TRBJ2-7, with 8 bases that match TRBD1. V was clipped by 5 bases and J by 7 bases; unmatched bases: 10. Germline assignment: CDR1 LGHDT and CDR2 YNNKEL (reference sequence). The CDR3 runs to 14 residues. CDR3 sequence (DNA): TGTGCCAGCAGCGTCCGGACAGGGCCGTTTGAGCAGTACTTC. Translated: CASSVRTGPFEQYF.

This sequence joins TRBV6-1 and TRBJ2-7; D call uncertain. The CDR3 has 15 residues. Germline CDR1 and CDR2: MNHNS and SASEGT. Trimming took off 0 bases at V and 9 bases at J, with 18 bases between the two ends. The CDR3 loop is CASSEAALNLRGQYF. CDR3 sequence (DNA): TGTGCCAGCAGTGAAGCGGCATTAAACCTACGAGGGCAGTACTTC.

V and J are TRBV4-1 and TRBJ2-1, with D maybe TRBD2 (6 bases). CDR1 MGHRA and CDR2 YSYEKL come from the germline V gene. Trimming took 0 bases from V and 6 from J, leaving 24 bases between them. The CDR3 is 19 amino acids. CDR3 amino acids: CASSQDPGARGLTANEQFF. The CDR3 region has the DNA TGCGCCAGCAGCCAAGATCCCGGGGCTCGGGGACTCACCGCCAATGAGCAGTTCTTC.

This chain connects TRBV27 to TRBJ1-5; a weak D match, TRBD1 (5 bases). The CDR3 has 13 amino acids. Trimming cost V 2 bases and J 7 bases, with 9 bases left between them. Germline CDR1 reads MNHEY; CDR2 reads SMNVEV (reference sequence). The CDR3 region is CASSLLPGQPQHF. CDR3 nucleotides: TGTGCCAGCAGTTTACTTCCAGGGCAGCCCCAGCATTTT.

J is TRBJ1-4 and V is TRBV28, with TRBD1 as a possible D gene (5 bases). CDR3 length: 15 residues. V was pared by 5 bases and J by 8 bases, with 18 bases between. The germline V gene encodes CDR1 MDHEN and CDR2 SYDVKM. The CDR3 sequence is CASSIYDSDTEKLFF. CDR3 DNA sequence: TGTGCCAGCAGTATATACGACAGCGACACCGAAAAACTGTTTTTT.

V and J are TRBV25-1 and TRBJ2-1; no firm D call. The V end was cut by 4 bases, the J end by 3 bases, with 10 bases between. This CDR3 contains 14 residues. CDR1 and CDR2 (germline): MGHDK, SYGVNS. The CDR3 DNA follows: TGTGCCAGCAGTGTACAGCTGGGCTACAATGAGCAGTTCTTC. Protein sequence: CASSVQLGYNEQFF. The variable domain in full, completed from reference TRBV25-1 and TRBJ2-1, reads EADIYQTPRYLVIGTGKKITLECSQTMGHDKMYWYQQDPGMELHLIHYSYGVNSTEKGDLSSESTVSRIRTEHFPLTLESARPSHTSQYLCASSVQLGYNEQFFGPGTRLTVL.

The sample holds one count of this clone. The rearrangement uses TRBV5-4 and TRBJ1-1, with a weak D call TRBD1 (6 bases). The CDR3 contains 16 residues. V dropped 3 bases and J dropped 3 bases, with 18 bases sitting between them. CDR1 and CDR2 from the germline V gene are SGHNT and YYREEE (reference sequence). DNA for the CDR3: TGTGCCAGCAGCTCCAGGGGCGGACGCATGGACACTGAAGCTTTCTTT. Translating it yields CASSSRGGRMDTEAFF.

The rearrangement uses TRBV18 and TRBJ1-5, with D maybe TRBD1 (6 bases). Trimming took off 4 bases at V and 6 bases at J, with 19 bases between the two ends. CDR1 is KGHSH and CDR2 is LQKENI in the germline V gene. CDR3 length: 16 amino acids. The DNA of the CDR3 is TGTGCCAGCTCACACACTGCCGGGTCCAGGGGTCAGCCCCAGCATTTT. Its protein is CASSHTAGSRGQPQHF.

CDR3 sequence reads: CASSLVGGVTDTQYF. Here the CDR3 DNA reads TGTGCCAGCAGCTTAGTAGGCGGAGTGACAGATACGCAGTATTTT. The rearrangement links TRBV11-2 to TRBJ2-3; D is undetermined. The V gene's germline CDR1 is SGHAT and CDR2 FQNNGV. The CDR3 has 15 amino acids. V lost 1 base and J lost 3, with 11 bases in between.

In regard to this clone: At one boundary the junction diverges from the germline segment, which might be a read error. The chain employs TRBV15 and TRBJ2-2; 8 bases align to TRBD1. Germline V gene sequence: CDR1 LNHNV, CDR2 YYDKDF (reference sequence). The CDR3 is 16 amino acids. CDR3 nucleotide sequence: TGTGCCACCAGCAGAGATCCAGGGGGCCGGCACCGGGGAGCTGTTTTT. Protein: CATSRDPGGRHRGAVF.

The V call is TRBV10-2, the J call TRBJ1-5, with no clear D. Trimming took off 0 bases at V and 4 bases at J, with 10 bases between the two ends. The CDR3 sequence is 15 residues long. Per germline, CDR1 WSHSY and CDR2 SAAADI. Written as DNA, the CDR3 is TGCGCCAGCAGTGAGTCACGGGGTGGGAATCAGCCCCAGCATTTT. Amino acids: CASSESRGGNQPQHF.

This chain joins TRBV28 and TRBJ1-1; the D is unclear. The length of the CDR3 is 11 residues. Germline assignment: CDR1 MDHEN and CDR2 SYDVKM. The germline V and J ends were trimmed by 2 bases and 8 bases, with 6 bases remaining between them. The DNA for the CDR3 is TGTGCCAGCAGTTTACTGAGAGAAGCTTTCTTT. The encoded protein is CASSLLREAFF.

The V and J genes are TRBV27 and TRBJ1-2; 12 bases agree with TRBD1. The V gene end was trimmed by 5 bases and the J gene end by 8 bases; junction bases not matched to a gene: 12. CDR1 is MNHEY and CDR2 is SMNVEV in the germline V gene (reference sequence). There are 16 residues in the CDR3. The CDR3 DNA sequence: TGTGCCAGCAGTAGCCCCGGGACAGGGGGCCTTACGGGCTACACCTTC. It is translated as CASSSPGTGGLTGYTF.

The rearrangement links TRBV2 to TRBJ1-2; 12 bases agree with TRBD1. V lost 6 bases, J lost 4 bases, and 12 bases stayed unmatched. This CDR3 contains 17 residues. In germline, CDR1 is SNHLY, CDR2 FYNNEI. CDR3 bases: TGTGCCAGCAGCAATATGGGACAGGGGGCGGCGGGCTATGGCTACACCTTC. Its translation is CASSNMGQGAAGYGYTF. The whole variable domain, remainder taken from reference TRBV2 and TRBJ1-2, is EPEVTQTPSHQVTQMGQEVILRCVPISNHLYFYWYRQILGQKVEFLVSFYNNEISEKSEIFDDQFSVERPDGSNFTLKIRSTKLEDSAMYFCASSNMGQGAAGYGYTFGSGTRLTVV.

This chain connects TRBV11-2 to TRBJ2-3; 7 bases map to TRBD2. CDR1 SGHAT and CDR2 FQNNGV come from the germline V gene. The CDR3 extends over 15 amino acids. V lost 4 bases, J lost 3 bases, and 7 bases stayed unmatched. DNA for the CDR3: TGTGCCAGCAGCTCCCTGGCGGGAGTTACAGATACGCAGTATTTT. It encodes CASSSLAGVTDTQYF.

V is TRBV30 and J is TRBJ2-7; possibly TRBD1 for D (6 bases). Trimming removed 0 bases at V and 2 bases at J, with 11 bases between. The CDR3 has 14 amino acids. Germline CDR1 GTSNPN, CDR2 SVGIG (reference sequence). CDR3 residues: CAWSVSSGAYEQYF. For the CDR3, the DNA is TGTGCCTGGAGTGTATCGTCAGGGGCCTACGAGCAGTACTTC.

V is TRBV9 and J is TRBJ2-7; D is ambiguous. The V and J ends lost 0 bases and 0 bases respectively, with 13 bases between them. The CDR3 loop spans 16 amino acids. Germline CDR1 reads SGDLS; CDR2 reads YYNGEE. CDR3 nucleotide sequence: TGTGCCAGCAGCGTAGGGCCCACAACAACCTCCTACGAGCAGTACTTC. This codes for CASSVGPTTTSYEQYF.

Regarding this clone: Different DNA sequences within this sample yield the same CDR3. V gene TRBV7-9 combines with J gene TRBJ1-3; no clear D. The CDR3 loop spans 14 amino acids. V gave up 2 bases and J gave up 4 bases, with 9 bases separating them. The germline V gene has CDR1 SEHNR and CDR2 FQNEAQ (reference sequence). CDR3 DNA sequence: TGTGCCAGCAGCTTACGGGGATCGGGAAACACCATATATTTT. Translating it yields CASSLRGSGNTIYF.